This section outlines one TCR beta chain sequence together with its context. The record originates from a study of blood T cell repertoires in COVID-19. Some clones are missing from TCRdb's copy, which holds only in-frame ones; the method was immunoSEQ multiplex PCR. The sample consists of tens of thousands of clones, roughly nine tenths of them appearing once. This CDR3 has 16 amino acids. This receptor was taken from a man aged 50-60 years with COVID-19, enrolled during active disease. The rearrangement joins TRBV21-1 to TRBJ2-1; whether TRBD2, the table's D call, matches the DNA was not checked. TRBV21-1 is annotated as a pseudogene. The sequencing input was peripheral blood. CDR3 DNA sequence: TGTGCCAGCAGGTACCATAGCGGGGGGCCCCTGGATGAGCAGTTCTTC. It translates to CASRYHSGGPLDEQFF.